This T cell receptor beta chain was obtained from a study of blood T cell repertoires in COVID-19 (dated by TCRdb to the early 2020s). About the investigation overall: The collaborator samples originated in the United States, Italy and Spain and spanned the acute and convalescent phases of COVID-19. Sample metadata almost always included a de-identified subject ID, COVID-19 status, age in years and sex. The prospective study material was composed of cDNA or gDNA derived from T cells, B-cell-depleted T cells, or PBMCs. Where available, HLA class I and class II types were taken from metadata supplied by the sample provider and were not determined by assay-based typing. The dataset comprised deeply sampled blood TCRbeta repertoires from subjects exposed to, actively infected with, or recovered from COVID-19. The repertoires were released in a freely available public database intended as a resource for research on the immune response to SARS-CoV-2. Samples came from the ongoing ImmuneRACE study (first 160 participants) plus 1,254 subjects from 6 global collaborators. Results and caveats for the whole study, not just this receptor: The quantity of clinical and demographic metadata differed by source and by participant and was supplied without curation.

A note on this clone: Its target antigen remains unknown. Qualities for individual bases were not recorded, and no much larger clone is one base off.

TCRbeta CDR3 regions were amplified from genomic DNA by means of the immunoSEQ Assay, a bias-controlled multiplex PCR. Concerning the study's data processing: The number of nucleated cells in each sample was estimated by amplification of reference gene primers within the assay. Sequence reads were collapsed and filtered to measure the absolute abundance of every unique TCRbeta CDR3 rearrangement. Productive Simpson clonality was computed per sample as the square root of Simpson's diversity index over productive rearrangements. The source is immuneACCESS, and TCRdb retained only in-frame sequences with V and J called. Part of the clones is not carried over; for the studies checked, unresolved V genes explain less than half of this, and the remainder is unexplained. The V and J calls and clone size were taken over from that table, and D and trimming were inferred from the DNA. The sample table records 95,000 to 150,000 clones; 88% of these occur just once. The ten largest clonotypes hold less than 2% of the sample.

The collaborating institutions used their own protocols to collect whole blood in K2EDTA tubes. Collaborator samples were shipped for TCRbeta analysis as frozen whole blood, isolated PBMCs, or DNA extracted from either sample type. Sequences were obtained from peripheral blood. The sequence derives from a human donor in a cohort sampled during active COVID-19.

The CDR3: CASSTTQVYSGQYF. The base sequence is TGTGCCAGCAGCACCACACAGGTCTACTCAGGGCAGTACTTC. The V and J segments used are TRBV7-2 and TRBJ2-7, and possibly TRBD1, on 5 matching bases. From the cysteine up to the phenylalanine, the CDR3 has a length of 14 residues. The DNA shown is the 42-base CDR3, in frame from base 1. Cut back by 5 bases and 9 bases, the V and J ends lie 20 bases apart. In the germline V gene, CDR1 corresponds to SGHTA and CDR2 to FQGNSA.